These 24 T cell receptor beta chains were sequenced from one sample in a study of T cells in Graves' hyperthyroidism and ophthalmopathy. Template material for amplifying TCR beta CDR3 regions consisted of RNA transcripts. With the HTBI primer set, the TCR CDR3 went through a first round of RT-PCR. TCRdb re-called the multiplex PCR reads through MiXCR, storing one row per CDR3 protein. The repertoire holds 150,000 or so distinct CDR3 sequences, with around 21% as singletons. The sequencing input was blood. These receptors originate from a woman aged 45-60 years with Graves' hyperthyroidism that later progressed to Graves' ophthalmopathy.

This clonotype was picked up many times. The rearrangement links TRBV6-5 to TRBJ1-1; no firm D call. The CDR3 contains 14 residues. Germline-derived CDR1 and CDR2 are MNHEY and SVGAGI. V shed 4 bases and J shed 7 bases, with 16 bases lying between them. The CDR3 loop is CASSSQPRGSEAFF. The CDR3 bases are TGTGCCAGCAGTTCCCAACCCCGAGGGAGTGAAGCTTTCTTT.

CDR3 sequence: CASSFEGTQYF. In DNA form, the CDR3 reads TGTGCCAGCAGCTTTGAGGGCACGCAGTATTTT. The chain has TRBV5-4 and TRBJ2-3, with D maybe TRBD2 (5 bases). V gave up 2 bases and J gave up 9 bases, with 7 bases separating them. CDR1 is SGHNT and CDR2 is YYREEE in the germline V gene (reference sequence). This CDR3 spans 11 amino acids.

This clonotype was seen more than once but under ten times. An end of the junction differs from the germline gene, which may be a read error. The chain is built from TRBV20-1 and TRBJ1-2, with TRBD1 identical over 9 bases. Germline lookup yields CDR1 DFQATT and CDR2 SNEGSKA (reference sequence). The CDR3 spans 11 residues. CDR3 in DNA: TGCAGTGCAAGAGGACAGGGGGGCTACACCTTC. It specifies CSARGQGGYTF.

The table lists this clonotype with many counts. This chain links TRBV7-9 with TRBJ1-4; D may be TRBD1 (5 bases). CDR3 length: 13 residues. Trimming took off 5 bases at V and 4 bases at J, with 8 bases between the two ends. Germline values: CDR1 SEHNR, CDR2 FQNEAQ (reference sequence). The CDR3 region is CASSPGINEKLFF. For the CDR3, the DNA is TGTGCCAGCAGCCCAGGGATTAATGAAAAACTGTTTTTT.

A word on this clonotype: This may arise from a read error, as a much more abundant clone is one base away. The chain employs TRBV7-2 and TRBJ2-3; D is ambiguous. Trimming removed 6 bases from V and 1 base from J, with 20 bases in between. CDR1 SGHTA and CDR2 FQGNSA come from the germline V gene. The CDR3 totals 17 residues. In nucleotides, the CDR3 is TGTGCCAGCAGTTACCCAACGGCAGAGGAAGGCACAGATACGCAGTATTTT. Encoded protein: CASSYPTAEEGTDTQYF. The entire variable domain, with the rest obtained from reference TRBV7-2 and TRBJ2-3, is as follows: GAGVSQSPSNKVTEKGKDVELRCDPISGHTALYWYRQSLGQGLEFLIYFQGNSAPDKSGLPSDRFSAERTGGSVSTLTIQRTQQEDSAVYLCASSYPTAEEGTDTQYFGPGTRLTVL.

Only a few counts were recorded for this clonotype. The chain uses TRBV10-2 and TRBJ2-7; 9 bases map to TRBD1. The CDR3 extends over 17 amino acids. V gave up 4 bases and J gave up 1 base; unmatched junction bases: 11. The germline V gene has CDR1 WSHSY and CDR2 SAAADI. The CDR3 loop reads CASSVWGQGFKSYEQYF. The CDR3 DNA reads as TGCGCCAGCAGTGTATGGGGACAGGGATTTAAATCCTACGAGCAGTACTTC.

The sample holds many counts of this clonotype. V is TRBV28 and J is TRBJ2-6; D is possibly TRBD2 (6 bases). V was clipped by 8 bases and J by 0 bases, with 17 bases between them. The CDR3 covers 17 residues. CDR1 and CDR2 (germline): MDHEN, SYDVKM. The CDR3 reads CASVVGGFSSGANVLTF. The DNA for the CDR3 is TGTGCCAGCGTCGTCGGGGGTTTCAGCTCTGGGGCCAACGTCCTGACTTTC.

This clonotype has only a few counts. The genes are TRBV27 and TRBJ2-2, with D possibly being TRBD1 (6 bases). The CDR3 runs to 13 residues. CDR1 MNHEY and CDR2 SMNVEV come from the germline V gene (reference sequence). V dropped 11 bases and J dropped 4 bases, with 14 bases sitting between them. The CDR3 is CAAIDRFTGELFF. The CDR3 DNA sequence: TGTGCCGCAATCGACAGGTTCACCGGGGAGCTGTTTTTT.

This clonotype was counted ten times or more. This chain uses TRBV28 with TRBJ1-5; D unclear. V gave up 9 bases and J gave up 1 base, with 4 bases separating them. Germline V gene lookup returns CDR1 MDHEN and CDR2 SYDVKM. This CDR3 region has 11 residues. The CDR3 loop reads CASKSNQPQHF. Written as DNA, the CDR3 is TGTGCCAGTAAGAGCAATCAGCCCCAGCATTTT.

The V call is TRBV7-8, the J call TRBJ2-1; 9 bases align to TRBD2. V lost 6 bases, J lost 9 bases, and 21 bases stayed unmatched. The CDR3 is 18 residues long. The germline CDR1 and CDR2 sequences are SGHVS and FQNEAQ. The CDR3 sequence is CASSLIGAGGEYKPEQFF. CDR3 DNA: TGTGCCAGCAGTTTAATCGGGGCGGGAGGGGAGTACAAGCCTGAGCAGTTCTTC. Filled out from reference TRBV7-8 and TRBJ2-1, the complete variable domain reads GAGVSQSPRYKVAKRGQDVALRCDPISGHVSLFWYQQALGQGPEFLTYFQNEAQLDKSGLPSDRFFAERPEGSVSTLKIQRTQQEDSAVYLCASSLIGAGGEYKPEQFFGPGTRLTVL.

The chain combines TRBV30 with TRBJ1-4; possibly TRBD1 for D (6 bases). Trimming took off 5 bases at V and 0 bases at J, with 13 bases between the two ends. The CDR3 consists of 15 residues. The V gene's germline CDR1 is GTSNPN and CDR2 SVGIG (reference sequence). CDR3 residues: CAWATGFATNEKLFF. The CDR3 DNA sequence: TGTGCCTGGGCTACAGGGTTTGCAACTAATGAAAAACTGTTTTTT.

This clonotype was observed at least ten times. This chain uses TRBV11-3 with TRBJ2-7; 8 positions match TRBD2. Germline V gene lookup returns CDR1 SGHNT and CDR2 YENEEA. This CDR3 contains 17 residues. V dropped 0 bases and J dropped 5; count of bases not matched to a gene: 12. CDR3 DNA sequence: TGTGCCAGCAGCTTAGATCAACGCCGGGAGGGAGGCCACGAGCAGTACTTC. Translated: CASSLDQRREGGHEQYF.

This clonotype occurred a few times. This chain uses TRBV4-2 with TRBJ2-3, with 14 bases lining up with TRBD2. Losses at the gene ends were 2 bases for V and 4 bases for J; bases not matched to a gene: 2. The CDR3 is 16 amino acids. Germline values: CDR1 LGHNA, CDR2 YNFKEQ. CDR3 residues: CASSQKTSGRADTQYF. For the CDR3, the DNA is TGTGCCAGCAGCCAAAAGACTAGCGGGAGGGCAGATACGCAGTATTTT.

This clonotype was seen a handful of times. The chain uses TRBV12-3 or TRBV12-4 and TRBJ2-2; no clear D gene. CDR3 size: 14 residues. V lost 2 bases to trimming and J lost 3 bases, with 7 bases between them. CDR3 in amino acids: CASSLQGYTGELFF. The CDR3 nucleotides are TGTGCCAGCAGTTTACAAGGGTACACCGGGGAGCTGTTTTTT.

This clonotype was seen many times. The J gene is TRBJ2-2, the V gene TRBV11-2; no clear D. CDR1 and CDR2 (germline): SGHAT, FQNNGV. The CDR3 has 12 residues. V was shortened by 0 bases and J by 7 bases, with 3 bases between the two germline ends. CDR3 DNA sequence: TGTGCCAGCAGCTTAGATGTCGGGGAGCTGTTTTTT. Translation: CASSLDVGELFF.

CDR3 sequence (DNA): TGCAGTGCTAGGCACCGACAGGGTGCCGACTACGAGCAGTACTTC. Amino acid sequence: CSARHRQGADYEQYF. This chain links TRBV20-1 with TRBJ2-7; 7 bases are shared with TRBD1. This CDR3 is 15 amino acids long. Trimming cost V 3 bases and J 3 bases; bases outside gene matches: 11. Germline CDR1 reads DFQATT; CDR2 reads SNEGSKA (reference sequence).

This clonotype was found many times. The DNA for the CDR3 is TGTGCCAGCAGCTCCGGACAGGGCCTCCTGGTCGAGCAGTACTTC. It encodes CASSSGQGLLVEQYF. J is TRBJ2-7 and V is TRBV7-2; 8 bases line up with TRBD1. Germline-derived CDR1 and CDR2 are SGHTA and FQGNSA. V lost 4 bases and J lost 6; bases outside the gene matches: 11. This CDR3 has 15 residues.

This clonotype has ten or more counts. The chain employs TRBV7-6 and TRBJ2-7; D is possibly TRBD1 (5 bases). CDR1 is SGHVS and CDR2 is FNYEAQ in the germline V gene. Trimming took 5 bases from V and 5 from J, leaving 13 bases between them. There are 13 residues in the CDR3. This chain's CDR3 is CASSLRASHEQYF. CDR3 nucleotides: TGTGCCAGCAGCCTCAGGGCATCCCACGAGCAGTACTTC.

This clonotype appeared many times. The chain joins TRBV20-1 to TRBJ2-7; D may be TRBD2 (6 bases). Trimming cost V 3 bases and J 2 bases, with 14 bases left between them. The CDR3 is 14 residues long. Germline V gene lookup returns CDR1 DFQATT and CDR2 SNEGSKA (reference sequence). CDR3 nucleotide sequence: TGCAGTGCTAGTGAGTTAGCGGACACCTACGAGCAGTACTTC. As protein: CSASELADTYEQYF.

This clonotype was found many times. This chain uses TRBV7-9 with TRBJ2-7; 10 bases align to TRBD1. Germline V gene lookup returns CDR1 SEHNR and CDR2 FQNEAQ (reference sequence). V shed 5 bases, J shed 7 bases, and the junction held 5 bases outside the gene matches. The CDR3 runs 13 residues. CDR3 region: CASSTGTGDEQYF. The CDR3 nucleotides are TGTGCCAGCAGCACCGGGACAGGGGATGAGCAGTACTTC.

This clonotype was recorded many times. The chain carries TRBV2 and TRBJ2-7; D is unresolved. The CDR3 length is 14 residues. V lost 3 bases, J lost 0 bases, and 9 bases lay in between. Germline CDR1 is SNHLY and CDR2 is FYNNEI. The CDR3 region has the DNA TGTGCCAGCAGTGAGGTGGCAAGCTCCTACGAGCAGTACTTC. Protein product: CASSEVASSYEQYF.

This chain joins TRBV5-1 and TRBJ2-7; D perhaps matches TRBD2 (5 bases). Germline CDR1 and CDR2: SGHRS and YFSETQ. The CDR3 is made up of 13 amino acids. Trimming shortened V by 1 base and J by 4 bases, and 9 bases separated the two germline ends. Written as DNA, the CDR3 is TGCGCCAGCAGCTTGCCAGGACTTTACGAGCAGTACTTC. This sequence encodes CASSLPGLYEQYF.

This chain joins TRBV28 and TRBJ2-5; D remains unclear. From germline, CDR1 is MDHEN and CDR2 SYDVKM. The V and J ends lost 6 bases and 3 bases respectively, with 17 bases between them. CDR3 length: 15 amino acids. CDR3 nucleotide sequence: TGTGCCAGCAGCCGACGTTCGGGCTGGGAAGAGACCCAGTACTTC. Translating gives CASSRRSGWEETQYF. The full variable domain, with the rest looked up from reference TRBV28 and TRBJ2-5, is DVKVTQSSRYLVKRTGEKVFLECVQDMDHENMFWYRQDPGLGLRLIYFSYDVKMKEKGDIPEGYSVSREKKERFSLILESASTNQTSMYLCASSRRSGWEETQYFGPGTRLLVL.

The chain links TRBV6-1 to TRBJ2-2; D uncertain. Germline values: CDR1 MNHNS, CDR2 SASEGT. V gave up 8 bases and J gave up 0 bases, with 16 bases separating them. The CDR3 runs 16 residues. CDR3: CASSVGRTANTGELFF. DNA for the CDR3: TGTGCCAGCTCGGTAGGGCGCACCGCGAACACCGGGGAGCTGTTTTTT.